These T cell receptor beta chains were read from a single sample in a study of regulatory T cells in long-lasting Graves disease. TCRdb reprocessed the multiplex PCR reads via MiXCR and lists one record per CDR3 protein. The sample has hundreds of thousands of distinct CDR3 sequences, approximately 16% seen once. The same sample was also used in a study of T cells in Graves' hyperthyroidism and ophthalmopathy.

The sequences come from peripheral blood mononuclear cells (PBMCs), collected at new diagnosis, from a patient treated with antithyroid drugs. These receptors all stem from a man aged 35 to 55 with Graves disease. Each CDR3 is given with its conserved first and last residue. A D gene is named only where the DNA matches it firmly. Rows give clone size only sometimes, using once, few, many, or a class for an expanded clone.

clone_size: many; v_call: TRBV2; j_call: TRBJ1-1; d_call: TRBD1; cdr3_aa: CASNGQGNTEAFF; cdr3_nt: TGTGCCAGCAACGGACAGGGGAACACTGAAGCTTTCTTT
clone_size: NA; v_call: TRBV4-3; j_call: TRBJ2-1; d_call: NA; cdr3_aa: CASSSERSSYNEQFF; cdr3_nt: TGCGCCAGCAGCTCAGAGCGGAGCTCCTACAATGAGCAGTTCTTC
clone_size: many; v_call: TRBV2; j_call: TRBJ2-7; d_call: NA; cdr3_aa: CASSAGRGSYEQYF; cdr3_nt: TGTGCCAGCAGTGCTGGACGTGGCTCCTACGAGCAGTACTTC
clone_size: many; v_call: TRBV12-3/TRBV12-4; j_call: TRBJ2-7; d_call: TRBD2; cdr3_aa: CASSTSGGSYEQYF; cdr3_nt: TGTGCCAGCTCGACTAGCGGGGGGTCCTACGAGCAGTACTTC
clone_size: many; v_call: TRBV5-1; j_call: TRBJ1-2; d_call: NA; cdr3_aa: CASSLGGTNYGYTF; cdr3_nt: TGCGCCAGCAGCCTAGGGGGGACTAACTATGGCTACACCTTC
clone_size: many; v_call: TRBV6-2/TRBV6-3; j_call: TRBJ2-1; d_call: NA; cdr3_aa: CASSYPNLGHPGYNEQFF; cdr3_nt: TGTGCCAGCAGTTACCCGAACCTGGGTCACCCAGGTTACAATGAGCAGTTCTTC
clone_size: many; v_call: TRBV30; j_call: TRBJ2-3; d_call: TRBD2; cdr3_aa: CAWASGGALADTQYF; cdr3_nt: TGTGCCTGGGCGAGCGGGGGGGCTTTGGCAGATACGCAGTATTTT
clone_size: many; v_call: TRBV2; j_call: TRBJ2-3; d_call: TRBD1; cdr3_aa: CASTRTGGPDTQYF; cdr3_nt: TGTGCCAGCACGCGGACAGGGGGACCAGATACGCAGTATTTT
clone_size: many; v_call: TRBV2; j_call: TRBJ1-5; d_call: TRBD1; cdr3_aa: CASSGQGRSNQPQHF; cdr3_nt: TGTGCCAGCAGTGGACAGGGTCGTAGCAATCAGCCCCAGCATTTT
clone_size: NA; v_call: TRBV20-1; j_call: TRBJ2-3; d_call: TRBD2; cdr3_aa: CSAGKLAGGNTDTQYF; cdr3_nt: TGCAGTGCTGGAAAACTAGCGGGGGGTAACACAGATACGCAGTATTTT
clone_size: many; v_call: TRBV20-1; j_call: TRBJ2-1; d_call: TRBD2; cdr3_aa: CSARPLLAGGRDEQFF; cdr3_nt: TGCAGTGCTAGACCACTTTTAGCGGGGGGGCGGGATGAGCAGTTCTTC
clone_size: NA; v_call: TRBV5-1; j_call: TRBJ2-2; d_call: NA; cdr3_aa: CASSLTVMNTGELFF; cdr3_nt: TGCGCCAGCAGCTTGACAGTTATGAACACCGGGGAGCTGTTTTTT
clone_size: many; v_call: TRBV6-2/TRBV6-3; j_call: TRBJ2-7; d_call: TRBD1; cdr3_aa: CASSYPGQGAGYEQYF; cdr3_nt: TGTGCCAGCAGTTACCCTGGACAGGGGGCCGGTTACGAGCAGTACTTC
clone_size: few; v_call: TRBV6-2/TRBV6-3; j_call: TRBJ2-3; d_call: NA; cdr3_aa: CASSDHGVTDTQYF; cdr3_nt: TGTGCCAGCAGTGACCACGGGGTCACAGATACGCAGTATTTT
clone_size: few; v_call: TRBV24-1; j_call: TRBJ2-7; d_call: NA; cdr3_aa: CATSEGLSPYVQYF; cdr3_nt: TGTGCCACCAGTGAGGGACTCTCCCCCTACGTGCAGTACTTC
clone_size: many; v_call: TRBV4-1; j_call: TRBJ1-5; d_call: TRBD1; cdr3_aa: CASSRETGALYISNQPQHF; cdr3_nt: TGCGCCAGCAGCCGCGAAACAGGGGCGCTCTATATTAGCAATCAGCCCCAGCATTTT
clone_size: many; v_call: TRBV7-2; j_call: TRBJ2-7; d_call: TRBD2; cdr3_aa: CASSWGLAGEQYF; cdr3_nt: TGTGCCAGCAGCTGGGGACTAGCGGGAGAGCAGTACTTC
clone_size: many; v_call: TRBV3-1; j_call: TRBJ2-3; d_call: NA; cdr3_aa: CASSQDLGGRYGTDTQYF; cdr3_nt: TGTGCCAGCAGCCAAGATCTAGGCGGAAGGTATGGCACAGATACGCAGTATTTT
clone_size: many; v_call: TRBV15; j_call: TRBJ1-4; d_call: NA; cdr3_aa: CATSRVATTNEKLFF; cdr3_nt: TGTGCCACCAGCAGAGTCGCAACAACTAATGAAAAACTGTTTTTT
clone_size: few; v_call: TRBV5-1; j_call: TRBJ2-6; d_call: TRBD1; cdr3_aa: CASSLVGQNSGANVLTF; cdr3_nt: TGCGCCAGCAGCTTGGTGGGACAGAACTCTGGGGCCAACGTCCTGACTTTC
clone_size: many; v_call: TRBV7-2; j_call: TRBJ1-5; d_call: NA; cdr3_aa: CASSFDGPRGSNQPQHF; cdr3_nt: TGTGCCAGCAGCTTTGACGGACCAAGGGGAAGCAATCAGCCCCAGCATTTT
clone_size: NA; v_call: TRBV3-2; j_call: TRBJ1-2; d_call: NA; cdr3_aa: CASSPSGPGARQGAIDYGYTF; cdr3_nt: TGTGCCAGCAGCCCCAGTGGTCCGGGGGCGAGACAGGGGGCCATTGACTATGGCTACACCTTC
clone_size: many; v_call: TRBV7-3; j_call: TRBJ1-5; d_call: TRBD1; cdr3_aa: CASSRRQGGYNQPQHF; cdr3_nt: TGTGCCAGCAGCCGCAGACAGGGGGGTTACAATCAGCCCCAGCATTTT
clone_size: many; v_call: TRBV6-1; j_call: TRBJ2-5; d_call: NA; cdr3_aa: CASSDYKETQYF; cdr3_nt: TGTGCCAGCAGTGACTACAAAGAGACCCAGTACTTC
clone_size: many; v_call: TRBV2; j_call: TRBJ2-7; d_call: TRBD1; cdr3_aa: CASSAGTGLSYEQYF; cdr3_nt: TGTGCCAGCAGCGCCGGGACAGGGCTATCCTACGAGCAGTACTTC
clone_size: NA; v_call: TRBV6-1; j_call: TRBJ2-4; d_call: NA; cdr3_aa: CASNPIRGTKNIQYF; cdr3_nt: TGTGCCAGCAACCCCATAAGAGGGACCAAAAACATTCAGTACTTC
clone_size: many; v_call: TRBV28; j_call: TRBJ1-5; d_call: NA; cdr3_aa: CASSLLSWTLHSNQPQHF; cdr3_nt: TGTGCCAGCAGTTTACTTTCTTGGACACTGCATAGCAATCAGCCCCAGCATTTT
clone_size: many; v_call: TRBV12-3/TRBV12-4; j_call: TRBJ2-5; d_call: NA; cdr3_aa: CASSSRDPGETQYF; cdr3_nt: TGTGCCAGCAGTTCGAGGGATCCGGGAGAGACCCAGTACTTC
clone_size: NA; v_call: TRBV7-9; j_call: TRBJ2-3; d_call: NA; cdr3_aa: CASSSGMSTDTQYF; cdr3_nt: TGTGCCAGCAGTTCGGGGATGAGCACAGATACGCAGTATTTT
clone_size: NA; v_call: TRBV14; j_call: TRBJ2-2; d_call: TRBD1; cdr3_aa: CANSQLGTANTGELFF; cdr3_nt: TGTGCCAACAGCCAACTCGGGACAGCTAACACCGGGGAGCTGTTTTTT
clone_size: few; v_call: TRBV19; j_call: TRBJ2-4; d_call: TRBD2; cdr3_aa: CASSIGGANIQYF; cdr3_nt: TGTGCCAGTAGTATCGGGGGGGCAAACATTCAGTACTTC
clone_size: many; v_call: TRBV3-1; j_call: TRBJ2-1; d_call: NA; cdr3_aa: CASSPTVASNEQFF; cdr3_nt: TGTGCCAGCAGCCCGACGGTCGCGTCCAATGAGCAGTTCTTC
clone_size: many; v_call: TRBV30; j_call: TRBJ2-3; d_call: NA; cdr3_aa: CAWSSSTSTDTQYF; cdr3_nt: TGTGCCTGGAGTAGTAGCACTAGCACAGATACGCAGTATTTT
clone_size: many; v_call: TRBV18; j_call: TRBJ2-7; d_call: TRBD1; cdr3_aa: CASSQTRTGHEQYF; cdr3_nt: TGTGCCAGCTCACAAACCCGGACAGGGCACGAGCAGTACTTC
clone_size: NA; v_call: TRBV5-5; j_call: TRBJ1-3; d_call: NA; cdr3_aa: CASSFRASGNIIYF; cdr3_nt: TGTGCCAGCAGCTTCCGGGCCTCTGGAAACATCATATATTTT
clone_size: many; v_call: TRBV9; j_call: TRBJ1-3; d_call: TRBD1; cdr3_aa: CASSTPGTGAGNTIYF; cdr3_nt: TGTGCCAGCAGCACTCCCGGGACAGGGGCTGGAAACACCATATATTTT
clone_size: many; v_call: TRBV24-1; j_call: TRBJ2-4; d_call: TRBD1; cdr3_aa: CATSDFRDRRYF; cdr3_nt: TGTGCCACCAGTGATTTCCGGGACAGGAGGTACTTC
clone_size: many; v_call: TRBV27; j_call: TRBJ1-1; d_call: NA; cdr3_aa: CASRSRRGGLNTEAFF; cdr3_nt: TGTGCCAGCAGGTCAAGGCGAGGGGGATTAAACACTGAAGCTTTCTTT
clone_size: many; v_call: TRBV7-2; j_call: TRBJ1-5; d_call: NA; cdr3_aa: CASSLTGTMLLSTQPQHF; cdr3_nt: TGTGCCAGCAGCCTAACCGGGACAATGCTACTCTCCACTCAGCCCCAGCATTTT
clone_size: many; v_call: TRBV27; j_call: TRBJ2-3; d_call: TRBD1; cdr3_aa: CASSTYRGRVITDTQYF; cdr3_nt: TGTGCCAGCAGTACCTACAGGGGGCGAGTCATCACAGATACGCAGTATTTT
clone_size: NA; v_call: TRBV28; j_call: TRBJ2-5; d_call: NA; cdr3_aa: CASSFYGRQQETQYF; cdr3_nt: TGTGCCAGCAGTTTTTATGGTCGACAGCAAGAGACCCAGTACTTC
clone_size: few; v_call: TRBV12-3/TRBV12-4; j_call: TRBJ1-5; d_call: TRBD1; cdr3_aa: CASSPRDRGQPQHF; cdr3_nt: TGTGCCAGCAGCCCCCGGGACAGGGGTCAGCCCCAGCATTTT
clone_size: many; v_call: TRBV7-2; j_call: TRBJ2-3; d_call: NA; cdr3_aa: CASSLGPDSGTQYF; cdr3_nt: TGTGCCAGCAGCTTAGGTCCGGACAGCGGTACGCAGTATTTT
clone_size: NA; v_call: TRBV2; j_call: TRBJ1-2; d_call: TRBD1; cdr3_aa: CASSFPGQGRGYTF; cdr3_nt: TGTGCCAGCAGCTTCCCGGGACAGGGTCGGGGCTACACCTTC
clone_size: few; v_call: TRBV12-3/TRBV12-4; j_call: TRBJ1-2; d_call: NA; cdr3_aa: CASSFPEQGNYGYTF; cdr3_nt: TGTGCCAGCAGTTTTCCCGAACAGGGAAACTATGGCTACACCTTC
clone_size: NA; v_call: TRBV5-1; j_call: TRBJ2-5; d_call: NA; cdr3_aa: CASSQYGGTQYF; cdr3_nt: TGCGCCAGCAGCCAATACGGGGGGACCCAGTACTTC
clone_size: many; v_call: TRBV18; j_call: TRBJ2-7; d_call: TRBD1; cdr3_aa: CASSVGQGNEQYF; cdr3_nt: TGTGCCAGCTCAGTGGGACAGGGGAACGAGCAGTACTTC
clone_size: few; v_call: TRBV7-9; j_call: TRBJ2-2; d_call: NA; cdr3_aa: CASSLSSVAGELFF; cdr3_nt: TGTGCCAGCAGCTTATCTTCGGTAGCCGGGGAGCTGTTTTTT
clone_size: many; v_call: TRBV4-2; j_call: TRBJ1-5; d_call: NA; cdr3_aa: CASSQGSGGTDQPQHF; cdr3_nt: TGTGCCAGCAGCCAAGGATCGGGGGGGACGGATCAGCCCCAGCATTTT
clone_size: many; v_call: TRBV18; j_call: TRBJ2-1; d_call: NA; cdr3_aa: CASSPPAGYNEQFF; cdr3_nt: TGTGCCAGCTCACCACCGGCAGGCTACAATGAGCAGTTCTTC
clone_size: many; v_call: TRBV9; j_call: TRBJ2-7; d_call: NA; cdr3_aa: CASRQTGSYEQYF; cdr3_nt: TGTGCCAGCAGACAGACAGGTTCCTACGAGCAGTACTTC
clone_size: once; v_call: TRBV29-1; j_call: TRBJ2-6; d_call: TRBD1; cdr3_aa: CSVGGDRAGANVLTF; cdr3_nt: TGCAGCGTTGGGGGCGACAGGGCTGGGGCCAACGTCCTGACTTTC
clone_size: few; v_call: TRBV5-6; j_call: TRBJ1-1; d_call: NA; cdr3_aa: CASSSPVAGNTEAFF; cdr3_nt: TGTGCCAGCAGCTCCCCAGTCGCTGGGAACACTGAAGCTTTCTTT
clone_size: NA; v_call: TRBV6-1; j_call: TRBJ2-3; d_call: NA; cdr3_aa: CASKSPAVDTQYF; cdr3_nt: TGTGCCAGCAAGAGCCCAGCCGTAGATACGCAGTATTTT
clone_size: NA; v_call: TRBV29-1; j_call: TRBJ1-1; d_call: NA; cdr3_aa: CSVETGQGTEAFF; cdr3_nt: TGCAGCGTTGAAACGGGTCAGGGCACTGAAGCTTTCTTT
clone_size: many; v_call: TRBV20-1; j_call: TRBJ2-2; d_call: NA; cdr3_aa: CSASNRENTGELFF; cdr3_nt: TGCAGTGCTAGTAACAGGGAGAACACCGGGGAGCTGTTTTTT
clone_size: NA; v_call: TRBV6-4; j_call: TRBJ1-1; d_call: NA; cdr3_aa: CASMWGAFF; cdr3_nt: TGTGCCAGTATGTGGGGGGCTTTCTTT
clone_size: many; v_call: TRBV2; j_call: TRBJ2-1; d_call: NA; cdr3_aa: CASSFGPPTDNEQFF; cdr3_nt: TGTGCCAGCAGTTTCGGACCTCCGACTGACAATGAGCAGTTCTTC
clone_size: many; v_call: TRBV11-2; j_call: TRBJ1-1; d_call: TRBD1; cdr3_aa: CASSLYRGTEAFF; cdr3_nt: TGTGCCAGCAGCTTATACAGGGGCACTGAAGCTTTCTTT